One and the same sample provided the 26 T cell receptor beta chains below, sequenced in a study of blood T cell repertoires in COVID-19. Sequenced by immunoSEQ multiplex PCR; TCRdb stores in-frame clones only, minus some. The sample contains about 240,000 clones, just under 85% of which appear only once. Sample: peripheral blood. The receptor set was obtained from an older woman with active or convalescent COVID-19.

The rearrangement links TRBV6-5 to TRBJ2-6; D gene unclear. The germline CDR1 and CDR2 sequences are MNHEY and SVGAGI. The CDR3 has 13 residues. Trimming left V 8 bases short and J 2 bases short, with 7 bases between. The DNA of the CDR3 is TGTGCCAGCGGAACAGCTGGGGCCAACGTCCTGACTTTC. It is translated as CASGTAGANVLTF.

The chain carries TRBV6-5 and TRBJ2-3; 11 bases fit TRBD2. Germline-derived CDR1 and CDR2 are MNHEY and SVGAGI. V lost 5 bases to trimming and J lost 1 base; unmatched junction nucleotides: 2. This CDR3 is built from 15 residues. CDR3 DNA: TGTGCCAGCAGTCTAGCGGGGGGCGGCACAGATACGCAGTATTTT. Its translation: CASSLAGGGTDTQYF.

The chain has TRBV5-1 and TRBJ2-1, with no clear D. CDR3 size: 13 residues. Germline V gene data show CDR1 as SGHRS and CDR2 as YFSETQ. With 5 bases removed from V and 5 bases from J, the gap between germline ends came to 11 bases. This chain's CDR3 is CASRRNPDNEQFF. The CDR3 region has the DNA TGCGCCAGCAGGAGGAACCCAGACAATGAGCAGTTCTTC. Together with reference TRBV5-1 and TRBJ2-1, the CDR3 gives the full variable domain: KAGVTQTPRYLIKTRGQQVTLSCSPISGHRSVSWYQQTPGQGLQFLFEYFSETQRNKGNFPGRFSGRQFSNSRSEMNVSTLELGDSALYLCASRRNPDNEQFFGPGTRLTVL.

V usage is TRBV6-5 and J usage is TRBJ1-5, with a tentative D call TRBD1 (6 bases). V was pared by 4 bases and J by 7 bases, with 11 bases between. This CDR3 spans 13 amino acids. Germline values: CDR1 MNHEY, CDR2 SVGAGI. CDR3 bases: TGTGCCAGCAGTTCAACAGGGTTCCAGCCCCAGCATTTT. It yields the protein CASSSTGFQPQHF.

This clone appeared a single time. This chain uses TRBV12-3 or TRBV12-4 with TRBJ1-2; 7 bases match TRBD1. This CDR3 region has 13 residues. J was trimmed by 3 bases and V by 3 bases; bases with no gene match: 1. CDR3 sequence: CASSFDRDYGYTF. Written as DNA, the CDR3 is TGTGCCAGCAGTTTCGACAGGGACTATGGCTACACCTTC.

The chain joins TRBV6-5 to TRBJ1-5, with 10 bases aligning to TRBD1. Trimming took 7 bases from V and 5 from J; bases not matched to a gene: 5. The germline CDR1 and CDR2 sequences are MNHEY and SVGAGI. CDR3 length: 14 amino acids. CDR3 region: CASTGTGVDQPQHF. In DNA, the CDR3 is TGTGCCAGCACCGGGACAGGGGTGGATCAGCCCCAGCATTTT.

This clone appeared a few times. The chain is built from TRBV19 and TRBJ2-5; D may be TRBD1 (6 bases). Germline V gives CDR1 LNHDA, CDR2 SQIVND (reference sequence). V was cut by 5 bases and J by 2 bases, with 9 bases left in between. The CDR3 covers 13 residues. Written as DNA, the CDR3 is TGTGCCAGTAGTCCGACAGGACAAGAGACCCAGTACTTC. Translation: CASSPTGQETQYF. The full variable domain, with the rest looked up from reference TRBV19 and TRBJ2-5, is DGGITQSPKYLFRKEGQNVTLSCEQNLNHDAMYWYRQDPGQGLRLIYYSQIVNDFQKGDIAEGYSVSREKKESFPLTVTSAQKNPTAFYLCASSPTGQETQYFGPGTRLLVL.

The J gene is TRBJ2-1, the V gene TRBV5-1; 8 positions agree with TRBD2. The V segment lost 4 bases and the J segment 8 bases; nucleotides outside the gene matches: 14. Germline CDR1 is SGHRS and CDR2 is YFSETQ. This CDR3 comprises 16 residues. The CDR3 DNA reads as TGCGCCAGCAGCCCGGAAGTTAGCGGGACGGGGTATGAGCAGTTCTTC. Translated: CASSPEVSGTGYEQFF.

The chain links TRBV30 to TRBJ1-2; 9 bases align to TRBD1. Trimming at V came to 5 bases and at J to 5 bases, leaving 3 bases not matched to a gene. The germline V gene has CDR1 GTSNPN and CDR2 SVGIG (reference sequence). The length of the CDR3 is 12 residues. The CDR3 region is CAWAGTGYGYTF. The CDR3 DNA is TGTGCCTGGGCCGGGACAGGGTATGGCTACACCTTC.

V is TRBV6-6 and J is TRBJ2-2; perhaps TRBD2 as D (5 bases). The CDR3 runs 17 residues. The V and J ends lost 5 bases and 5 bases respectively, with 21 bases between them. The germline V gene has CDR1 MNHNY and CDR2 SVGAGI (reference sequence). The CDR3: CASSPGVERILTGELFF. Here the CDR3 DNA reads TGTGCCAGCAGTCCCGGGGTTGAGCGGATATTAACCGGGGAGCTGTTTTTT.

The genes are TRBV24-1 and TRBJ2-3, with D perhaps TRBD2 (7 bases). V was cut by 12 bases and J by 3 bases, with 18 bases left in between. This CDR3 comprises 14 residues. Germline values: CDR1 KGHDR, CDR2 SFDVKD. The CDR3 DNA follows: TGTGCCTCCGGAGGGGGGGCGCGGACAGATACGCAGTATTTT. Residues: CASGGGARTDTQYF.

J is TRBJ1-6 and V is TRBV5-4; tentatively, D is TRBD1 (5 bases). Germline CDR1 reads SGHNT; CDR2 reads YYREEE (reference sequence). V lost 0 bases, J lost 3 bases, and 10 bases lay in between. There are 16 residues in the CDR3. CDR3 sequence: CASSLGLTDYNSPLHF. CDR3 DNA sequence: TGTGCCAGCAGCTTGGGATTGACAGACTATAATTCACCCCTCCACTTT. The whole variable domain, remainder taken from reference TRBV5-4 and TRBJ1-6, is ETGVTQSPTHLIKTRGQQVTLRCSSQSGHNTVSWYQQALGQGPQFIFQYYREEENGRGNFPPRFSGLQFPNYSSELNVNALELDDSALYLCASSLGLTDYNSPLHFGNGTRLTVT.

This chain links TRBV28 with TRBJ2-2; D is perhaps TRBD1 (5 bases). Germline CDR1 and CDR2: MDHEN and SYDVKM. The CDR3 length is 14 residues. Trimming pared 7 bases from V and 0 bases from J, leaving 9 bases between. CDR3 sequence reads: CASIKGANTGELFF. CDR3 DNA sequence: TGTGCCAGCATTAAAGGGGCGAACACCGGGGAGCTGTTTTTT.

V gene TRBV6-6 combines with J gene TRBJ1-2; no clear D gene. The germline CDR1 and CDR2 sequences are MNHNY and SVGAGI (reference sequence). This CDR3 contains 12 residues. Trimming cost V 4 bases and J 4 bases, with 7 bases left between them. DNA of the CDR3: TGTGCCAGCAGTTCGGGGAGCTATGGCTACACCTTC. Amino acids: CASSSGSYGYTF.

The DNA of the CDR3 is TGTGCCAGCAGTTATTCCCTACCTGCAACTAATGAAAAACTGTTTTTT. Residues: CASSYSLPATNEKLFF. The rearrangement links TRBV6-6 to TRBJ1-4, with D hard to call. V shed 3 bases and J shed 0 bases, with 11 bases lying between them. Germline V gives CDR1 MNHNY, CDR2 SVGAGI (reference sequence). This CDR3 spans 16 amino acids.

The chain employs TRBV6-5 and TRBJ2-3, with a weak D call TRBD1 (6 bases). Trimming took off 6 bases at V and 5 bases at J, with 9 bases between the two ends. The CDR3 is 12 amino acids. Germline V gives CDR1 MNHEY, CDR2 SVGAGI. CDR3 amino acids: CASRQGIDTQYF. DNA for the CDR3: TGTGCCAGCAGACAGGGAATAGATACGCAGTATTTT.

This clone was detected only a few times. The chain uses TRBV6-4 and TRBJ2-7, with 7 bases that match TRBD2. The ends lost 4 bases at V and 0 bases at J; junction bases unmatched: 6. CDR3 length: 15 residues. Germline values: CDR1 MRHNA, CDR2 SNTAGT. This CDR3 is CASSVGSGSSYEQYF. CDR3 DNA: TGTGCCAGCAGTGTTGGTAGCGGGTCCTCCTACGAGCAGTACTTC.

V is TRBV6-4 and J is TRBJ1-1; the D is unclear. CDR3 length: 13 amino acids. With 6 bases removed from V and 1 base from J, the gap between germline ends came to 9 bases. Germline CDR1 reads MRHNA; CDR2 reads SNTAGT. CDR3: CASSRDPNTEAFF. In DNA, the CDR3 is TGTGCCAGCAGCCGGGATCCGAACACTGAAGCTTTCTTT.

This chain connects TRBV5-6 to TRBJ2-3; tentatively, D is TRBD1 (5 bases). This CDR3 is 14 amino acids long. V was clipped by 6 bases and J by 0 bases, with 11 bases between them. The V gene's germline CDR1 is SGHDT and CDR2 YYEEEE. The CDR3 spells CASNYGASTDTQYF. The CDR3 DNA sequence: TGTGCCAGCAACTATGGGGCGAGCACAGATACGCAGTATTTT.

The rearrangement uses TRBV5-1 and TRBJ2-2; 7 positions agree with TRBD2. The CDR3 has 17 amino acids. Germline-derived CDR1 and CDR2 are SGHRS and YFSETQ. J was trimmed by 3 bases and V by 2 bases; bases with no gene match: 10. The CDR3 loop reads CASSLVPVAGDTGELFF. DNA for the CDR3: TGCGCCAGCAGCTTAGTCCCCGTCGCGGGAGACACCGGGGAGCTGTTTTTT. The whole variable domain, remainder taken from reference TRBV5-1 and TRBJ2-2, is KAGVTQTPRYLIKTRGQQVTLSCSPISGHRSVSWYQQTPGQGLQFLFEYFSETQRNKGNFPGRFSGRQFSNSRSEMNVSTLELGDSALYLCASSLVPVAGDTGELFFGEGSRLTVL.

This rearrangement joins TRBV13 to TRBJ2-2; D not resolved. V gave up 3 bases and J gave up 0 bases, with 5 bases separating them. The germline V gene encodes CDR1 PRHDT and CDR2 FYEKMQ (reference sequence). This CDR3 is built from 14 residues. DNA for the CDR3: TGTGCCAGCAGCTTCTCCGCGAACACCGGGGAGCTGTTTTTT. Translated, it gives CASSFSANTGELFF. The full variable domain, with the rest looked up from reference TRBV13 and TRBJ2-2, is AAGVIQSPRHLIKEKRETATLKCYPIPRHDTVYWYQQGPGQDPQFLISFYEKMQSDKGSIPDRFSAQQFSDYHSELNMSSLELGDSALYFCASSFSANTGELFFGEGSRLTVL.

The chain is built from TRBV19 and TRBJ2-3, with unresolved D. The V end was cut by 3 bases, the J end by 10 bases, with 8 bases between. The CDR3 runs 11 residues. Germline CDR1 reads LNHDA; CDR2 reads SQIVND (reference sequence). CDR3 coding DNA: TGTGCCAGTAGTATGGGCCCGGCGCAGTATTTT. This codes for CASSMGPAQYF.

This clone was recorded only once. Here the CDR3 reads CASRLTGGVDAQYF. CDR3 sequence (DNA): TGTGCCAGCAGACTTACGGGAGGGGTTGACGCCCAGTACTTC. The V call is TRBV6-6, the J call TRBJ2-5; 8 bases align to TRBD2. The germline CDR1 and CDR2 sequences are MNHNY and SVGAGI (reference sequence). There are 14 residues in the CDR3. V lost 6 bases and J lost 9; bases outside the gene matches: 12.

The chain is built from TRBV10-3 and TRBJ2-1; perhaps TRBD1 as D (6 bases). V shed 6 bases and J shed 9 bases, with 15 bases lying between them. CDR1 and CDR2 (germline): ENHRY, SYGVKD. The CDR3 runs 13 residues. The CDR3 is CAISPAGDGEQFF. CDR3 sequence (DNA): TGTGCCATCAGCCCGGCAGGGGATGGTGAGCAGTTCTTC.

V is TRBV29-1 and J is TRBJ2-1; D gene unclear. V shed 4 bases and J shed 0 bases, with 10 bases lying between them. The CDR3 sequence is 14 residues long. Germline CDR1 is SQVTM and CDR2 is ANQGSEA. CDR3 in amino acids: CSVGGWSSYNEQFF. The DNA of the CDR3 is TGCAGCGTTGGAGGATGGAGCTCCTACAATGAGCAGTTCTTC.

The V and J genes are TRBV6-4 and TRBJ1-1; D remains ambiguous. Trimming cost V 8 bases and J 5 bases, with 15 bases left between them. Per germline, CDR1 MRHNA and CDR2 SNTAGT. The CDR3 has 13 residues. CDR3 DNA: TGTGCCAGCCGCCCTGGTATCGGGACTGAAGCTTTCTTT. This translates into CASRPGIGTEAFF.